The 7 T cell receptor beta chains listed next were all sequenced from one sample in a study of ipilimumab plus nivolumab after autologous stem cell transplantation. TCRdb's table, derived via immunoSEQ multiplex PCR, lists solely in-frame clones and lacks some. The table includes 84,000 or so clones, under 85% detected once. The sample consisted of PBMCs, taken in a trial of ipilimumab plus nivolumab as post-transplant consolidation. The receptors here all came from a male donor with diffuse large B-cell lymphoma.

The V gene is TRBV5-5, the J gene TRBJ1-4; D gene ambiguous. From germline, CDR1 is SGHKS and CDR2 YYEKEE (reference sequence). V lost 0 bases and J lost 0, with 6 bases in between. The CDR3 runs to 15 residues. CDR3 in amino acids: CASSLDSATNEKLFF. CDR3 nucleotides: TGTGCCAGCAGCTTGGACAGTGCAACTAATGAAAAACTGTTTTTT.

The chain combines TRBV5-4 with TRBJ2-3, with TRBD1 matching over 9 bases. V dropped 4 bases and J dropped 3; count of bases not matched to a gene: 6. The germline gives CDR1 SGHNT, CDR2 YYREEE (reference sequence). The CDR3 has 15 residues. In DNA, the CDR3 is TGTGCCAGCAGCACCGGGACAGGGAGGACAGATACGCAGTATTTT. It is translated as CASSTGTGRTDTQYF.

This chain's CDR3 is CASSRAGGREQYF. For the CDR3, the DNA is TGCGCCAGCAGTCGAGCGGGGGGGCGCGAGCAGTACTTC. The V gene is TRBV10-2, the J gene TRBJ2-7; 10 bases fit TRBD2. CDR1 and CDR2 from the germline V gene are WSHSY and SAAADI. This CDR3 has 13 residues. Losses at the gene ends were 5 bases for V and 6 bases for J; bases not matched to a gene: 4.

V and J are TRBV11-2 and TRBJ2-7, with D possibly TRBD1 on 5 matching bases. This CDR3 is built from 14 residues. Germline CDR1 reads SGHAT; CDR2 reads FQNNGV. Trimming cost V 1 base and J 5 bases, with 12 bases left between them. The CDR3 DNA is TGTGCCAGCAGCTTAGTTAGGGGTAGGAACGAGCAGTACTTC. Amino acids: CASSLVRGRNEQYF.

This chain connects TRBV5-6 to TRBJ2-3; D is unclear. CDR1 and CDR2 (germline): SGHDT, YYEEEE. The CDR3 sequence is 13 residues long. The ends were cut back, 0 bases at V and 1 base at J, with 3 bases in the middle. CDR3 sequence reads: CASSLGGTDTQYF. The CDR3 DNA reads TGTGCCAGCAGCTTGGGGGGCACAGATACGCAGTATTTT.

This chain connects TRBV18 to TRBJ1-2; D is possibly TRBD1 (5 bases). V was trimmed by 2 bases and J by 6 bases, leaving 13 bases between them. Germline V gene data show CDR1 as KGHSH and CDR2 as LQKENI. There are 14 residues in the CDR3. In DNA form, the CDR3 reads TGTGCCAGCTCACCAGAGGGGTTCCTGGATGGCTACACCTTC. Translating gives CASSPEGFLDGYTF. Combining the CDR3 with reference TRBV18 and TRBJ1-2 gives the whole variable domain NAGVMQNPRHLVRRRGQEARLRCSPMKGHSHVYWYRQLPEEGLKFMVYLQKENIIDESGMPKERFSAEFPKEGPSILRIQQVVRGDSAAYFCASSPEGFLDGYTFGSGTRLTVV.

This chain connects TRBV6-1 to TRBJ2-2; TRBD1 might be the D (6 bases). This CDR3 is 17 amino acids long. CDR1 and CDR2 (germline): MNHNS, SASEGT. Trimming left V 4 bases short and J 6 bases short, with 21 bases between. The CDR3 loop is CASSGKGTTSGSGELFF. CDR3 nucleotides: TGTGCCAGCAGTGGCAAAGGGACAACCTCCGGCTCCGGGGAGCTGTTTTTT.